This TCR beta chain was profiled in a study of CD8 T cells in ankylosing spondylitis. TCRdb ran MiXCR on the 5' RACE reads and lists one entry per CDR3 protein. The table records about 320,000 distinct CDR3 sequences, under 14% of them present only once. This clonotype appeared many times. The receptor was derived from a female donor with ankylosing spondylitis or in good health (not recorded which). Material: blood, either unsorted or a sorted T cell fraction (not recorded which).

The CDR3 region has the DNA TGCGCCAGCAGCACGAGACTAGCGGGAGAGACCCAGTACTTC. It codes for CASSTRLAGETQYF. V and J are TRBV5-1 and TRBJ2-5; 10 bases match TRBD2. The CDR3 is 14 residues long. Trimming took 4 bases from V and 4 from J; bases not matched to a gene: 4. From germline, CDR1 is SGHRS and CDR2 YFSETQ.